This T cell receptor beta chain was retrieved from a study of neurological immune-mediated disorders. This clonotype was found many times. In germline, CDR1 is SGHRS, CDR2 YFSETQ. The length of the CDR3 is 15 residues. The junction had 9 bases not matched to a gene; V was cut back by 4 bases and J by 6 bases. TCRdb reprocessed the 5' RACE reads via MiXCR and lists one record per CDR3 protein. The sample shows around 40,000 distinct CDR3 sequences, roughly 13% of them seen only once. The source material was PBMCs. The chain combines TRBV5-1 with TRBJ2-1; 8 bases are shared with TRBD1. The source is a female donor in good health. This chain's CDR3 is CASSQVVRGPNEQFF. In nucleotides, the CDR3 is TGCGCCAGCAGCCAAGTAGTCAGGGGGCCCAATGAGCAGTTCTTC.